Presented here are 10 T cell receptor beta chains from one specimen sequenced in a study of brain T cells in children with intractable seizures. The assay was immunoSEQ multiplex PCR, and TCRdb's table has in-frame clones only and misses some. Of fewer than 150,000 clones in the sample, approximately 94% were seen once. The specimen was peripheral blood, collected at surgery. The receptors were gathered from a boy younger than two with hemimegalencephaly and intractable seizures.

The chain uses TRBV12-3 or TRBV12-4 and TRBJ2-5, with D perhaps TRBD1 (6 bases). CDR3 size: 13 residues. Between the trimmed V and J ends, which lost 3 bases and 8 bases, there was a span of 13 bases. The CDR3: CASSFTGRRTQYF. The CDR3 bases are TGTGCCAGCAGTTTTACAGGGCGGCGTACCCAGTACTTC.

In DNA, the CDR3 is TGTGCCAGCAGTTTTGGCAGGTGGAAGTCCGGGGCCAACGTCCTGACTTTC. Translating it yields CASSFGRWKSGANVLTF. This chain links TRBV27 with TRBJ2-6; D is unresolved. Looked up from germline, CDR1 is MNHEY and CDR2 is SMNVEV (reference sequence). Deletions cut 3 bases from V and 4 bases from J, with 16 bases between. The CDR3 runs 17 residues.

The genes are TRBV2 and TRBJ1-1; D call uncertain. CDR1 and CDR2 from the germline V gene are SNHLY and FYNNEI. The CDR3 contains 16 residues. The germline V and J ends were trimmed by 5 bases and 5 bases, with 21 bases remaining between them. This CDR3 reads CASSKEHLDVMTEAFF. CDR3 DNA sequence: TGTGCCAGCAGTAAAGAACACCTGGACGTAATGACTGAAGCTTTCTTT.

The chain joins TRBV5-4 to TRBJ2-7; 10 bases match TRBD1. V shed 4 bases and J 3 bases; nucleotides not matched to a gene: 7. The CDR3 has 15 amino acids. Germline values: CDR1 SGHNT, CDR2 YYREEE (reference sequence). CDR3 DNA sequence: TGTGCCAGCAGCCGGACAGGGGGGAGATTCTACGAGCAGTACTTC. Amino acids: CASSRTGGRFYEQYF.

J is TRBJ2-7 and V is TRBV5-1; TRBD2 matches 9 bases. Unmatched junction bases numbered 8, after V lost 4 bases and J lost 3 bases. Germline CDR1 reads SGHRS; CDR2 reads YFSETQ. The CDR3 contains 15 residues. Here the CDR3 DNA reads TGCGCCAGCAGCCGCCCTAGCGGGATTATCTACGAGCAGTACTTC. It translates to CASSRPSGIIYEQYF.

The genes are TRBV5-1 and TRBJ2-7; 11 nucleotides agree with TRBD1. Germline assignment: CDR1 SGHRS and CDR2 YFSETQ. The CDR3 is 14 amino acids. Germline trimming cut 3 bases from V and 5 bases from J; bases unmatched to any gene: 4. The CDR3 region is CASSSGQGADEQYF. The CDR3, as DNA: TGCGCCAGCAGCTCCGGACAGGGGGCGGACGAGCAGTACTTC.

The rearrangement joins TRBV5-1 to TRBJ2-7; D is undetermined. This CDR3 has 15 amino acids. V was pared by 0 bases and J by 3 bases, with 13 bases between. Germline V lookup: CDR1 SGHRS, CDR2 YFSETQ. Here the CDR3 DNA reads TGCGCCAGCAGCTTGGATCGACCGGTCCACTACGAGCAGTACTTC. Translation: CASSLDRPVHYEQYF.

The chain is built from TRBV12-3 or TRBV12-4 and TRBJ2-7; TRBD1 or TRBD2 may be the D gene (5 bases each). The CDR3 totals 12 residues. V lost 8 bases and J 6 bases, leaving 14 bases between the germline ends. The chain's CDR3 is CASAPGTPEQYF. CDR3 nucleotide sequence: TGTGCCAGCGCCCCCGGGACCCCCGAGCAGTACTTC.

This chain joins TRBV7-9 and TRBJ2-1, with TRBD2 identical over 11 bases. This CDR3 contains 14 residues. Germline trimming cut 4 bases from V and 5 bases from J; bases unmatched to any gene: 1. The V gene's germline CDR1 is SEHNR and CDR2 FQNEAQ (reference sequence). CDR3 region: CASSWGLADNEQFF. The CDR3, as DNA: TGTGCCAGCAGCTGGGGACTAGCGGACAATGAGCAGTTCTTC.

The rearrangement uses TRBV19 and TRBJ2-7; D might be TRBD1 or TRBD2, each matching 5 bases. The germline V gene encodes CDR1 LNHDA and CDR2 SQIVND (reference sequence). Trimming shortened V by 3 bases and J by 3 bases, and 18 bases separated the two germline ends. The length of the CDR3 is 16 residues. This CDR3 reads CASSMKRGGPNYEQYF. The DNA for the CDR3 is TGTGCCAGTAGTATGAAGAGGGGCGGGCCCAACTACGAGCAGTACTTC.